The 27 T cell receptor beta chains given below trace back to one sample, sequenced in a study of CD4 T cells in relation to SARS-CoV-2 and coronaviruses. Before the COVID-19 pandemic, during about 2011-2019, CD4+ T cells were taken from unexposed donors. TCRdb's copy holds only in-frame clones and misses some; the assay was immunoSEQ multiplex PCR. The table lists about 65,000 clones, about 90% of them singletons, with around 1.6% in the top ten. Input material: memory CD4+ T cells from PBMCs. The receptors stem from a human donor in good health.

J is TRBJ1-2 and V is TRBV6-1; TRBD1 might be the D (6 bases). The CDR3 runs 13 residues. Germline V gene sequence: CDR1 MNHNS, CDR2 SASEGT. Trimming shortened V by 3 bases and J by 5 bases, and 10 bases separated the two germline ends. The CDR3 bases are TGTGCCAGCAGTGACAGGGGACCTTATGGCTACACCTTC. Translation: CASSDRGPYGYTF.

J is TRBJ2-7 and V is TRBV7-9; 7 nucleotides match TRBD2. J gave up 6 bases and V 6 bases, and 11 bases lay outside the gene matches. The germline CDR1 and CDR2 sequences are SEHNR and FQNEAQ (reference sequence). This CDR3 spans 14 amino acids. The CDR3 reads CASRESGNRGEQYF. The CDR3 nucleotides are TGTGCCAGCAGAGAAAGCGGGAATCGCGGCGAGCAGTACTTC. The full variable domain, with the rest looked up from reference TRBV7-9 and TRBJ2-7, is DTGVSQNPRHKITKRGQNVTFRCDPISEHNRLYWYRQTLGQGPEFLTYFQNEAQLEKSRLLSDRFSAERPKGSFSTLEIQRTEQGDSAMYLCASRESGNRGEQYFGPGTRLTVT.

V and J are TRBV4-3 and TRBJ2-3, with TRBD2 matching 7 bases. Germline CDR1 LGHNA, CDR2 YSLEER. The CDR3 loop spans 15 amino acids. V shed 4 bases and J 5 bases; nucleotides not matched to a gene: 9. CDR3 nucleotide sequence: TGCGCCAGCAGCCCGAACCGGGGGGTGGGAGATACGCAGTATTTT. Its protein product is CASSPNRGVGDTQYF.

This clone has only one observation. The chain employs TRBV20-1 and TRBJ1-1, with no clear D. This CDR3 is 13 amino acids long. Germline-derived CDR1 and CDR2 are DFQATT and SNEGSKA (reference sequence). Trimming removed 3 bases at V and 4 bases at J, with 12 bases between. Here the CDR3 reads CSASRGFGTEAFF. CDR3 DNA: TGCAGTGCTAGTAGAGGGTTTGGCACTGAAGCTTTCTTT.

The chain uses TRBV2 and TRBJ1-1; perhaps TRBD1 as D (6 bases). V was pared by 6 bases and J by 4 bases, with 12 bases between. The CDR3 is made up of 13 amino acids. Germline CDR1 and CDR2: SNHLY and FYNNEI. This CDR3 is CASSIQGPTEAFF. In DNA, the CDR3 is TGTGCCAGCAGCATACAGGGCCCCACTGAAGCTTTCTTT.

V gene TRBV6-5 combines with J gene TRBJ1-2; no reliable D call. V lost 7 bases, J lost 1 base, and 13 bases lay in between. CDR1 is MNHEY and CDR2 is SVGAGI in the germline V gene. This CDR3 comprises 14 residues. CDR3 nucleotides: TGTGCCAGCATCCATCCCAATGGTAACTATGGCTACACCTTC. It codes for CASIHPNGNYGYTF.

The gene calls are TRBV7-9 and TRBJ1-1; D unresolved. The CDR3 loop spans 16 amino acids. V lost 1 base, J lost 0 bases, and 12 bases lay in between. Germline V gives CDR1 SEHNR, CDR2 FQNEAQ (reference sequence). The CDR3, as DNA: TGTGCCAGCAGCTTAGTGGCTACGACCATGAACACTGAAGCTTTCTTT. This gives the protein CASSLVATTMNTEAFF.

The chain has TRBV7-3 and TRBJ2-1; D gene unclear. The germline V gene encodes CDR1 SGHTA and CDR2 FQGTGA. This CDR3 comprises 13 residues. The V and J ends lost 4 bases and 8 bases respectively, with 12 bases between them. CDR3 sequence reads: CASSSLGIYEQFF. The CDR3 DNA is TGTGCCAGCAGCTCCCTAGGTATTTATGAGCAGTTCTTC.

This clone has a single count. The V and J genes are TRBV5-1 and TRBJ2-7; the D is unclear. The CDR3 has 14 residues. V lost 0 bases and J lost 2, with 9 bases in between. Germline V lookup: CDR1 SGHRS, CDR2 YFSETQ. DNA of the CDR3: TGCGCCAGCAGCTTGGGGCAGGCCACCTACGAGCAGTACTTC. Residues: CASSLGQATYEQYF.

V gene TRBV5-1 combines with J gene TRBJ2-6; D uncertain. Germline values: CDR1 SGHRS, CDR2 YFSETQ. V was cut by 4 bases and J by 0 bases, with 11 bases left in between. The CDR3 spans 16 residues. The CDR3 sequence is CASSLQVSSGANVLTF. The CDR3 nucleotides read TGCGCCAGCAGCCTTCAGGTTAGCTCTGGGGCCAACGTCCTGACTTTC.

The V gene is TRBV11-3, the J gene TRBJ2-1; 10 bases match TRBD1. Losses at the gene ends were 5 bases for V and 6 bases for J; bases not matched to a gene: 4. Germline lookup yields CDR1 SGHNT and CDR2 YENEEA. The CDR3 spans 14 residues. The CDR3 loop is CASSRRDRGNEQFF. CDR3 nucleotide sequence: TGTGCCAGCAGCCGCAGGGACAGGGGCAATGAGCAGTTCTTC.

The genes are TRBV7-2 and TRBJ2-3, with 12 bases matching TRBD1. The CDR3 is 15 residues long. CDR1 is SGHTA, CDR2 FQGNSA, per germline. V shed 5 bases, J shed 7 bases, and the junction held 7 bases outside the gene matches. CDR3 DNA sequence: TGTGCCAGCAGCGTCGGGACAGGGGGCTCAAATACGCAGTATTTT. This codes for CASSVGTGGSNTQYF.

The chain employs TRBV18 and TRBJ1-1, with TRBD1 matching over 7 bases. This CDR3 contains 15 residues. Losses at the gene ends were 3 bases for V and 1 base for J; bases not matched to a gene: 5. The germline V gene has CDR1 KGHSH and CDR2 LQKENI. The CDR3 nucleotides are TGTGCCAGCTCACCTCGGCGGGACAGGAACACTGAAGCTTTCTTT. It yields the protein CASSPRRDRNTEAFF.

The chain uses TRBV24-1 and TRBJ1-5; D gene ambiguous. V shed 8 bases and J shed 5 bases, with 15 bases lying between them. This CDR3 has 14 amino acids. Germline CDR1 KGHDR, CDR2 SFDVKD. CDR3 amino acids: CATIRASPHQPQHF. CDR3 DNA: TGTGCCACCATCCGGGCTTCACCTCATCAGCCCCAGCATTTT.

CDR3 in amino acids: CAVADNEKLFF. DNA for the CDR3: TGTGCCGTCGCGGATAATGAAAAACTGTTTTTT. The chain links TRBV28 to TRBJ1-4; D remains ambiguous. CDR1 is MDHEN, CDR2 SYDVKM, per germline. The germline V and J ends were trimmed by 11 bases and 4 bases, with 8 bases remaining between them. This CDR3 has 11 residues.

V is TRBV7-3 and J is TRBJ2-2, with D tentatively TRBD2 (7 bases). The CDR3 has 16 amino acids. Germline CDR1 reads SGHTA; CDR2 reads FQGTGA. The germline V and J ends were trimmed by 7 bases and 0 bases, with 15 bases remaining between them. The CDR3 nucleotides read TGTGCCAGCACCCTTAAAGGGGGGGCGAACACCGGGGAGCTGTTTTTT. As protein: CASTLKGGANTGELFF.

This clone was counted between two and nine times. The J gene is TRBJ2-3, the V gene TRBV25-1, with TRBD1 as a possible D gene (5 bases). The germline V gene encodes CDR1 MGHDK and CDR2 SYGVNS. V was clipped by 5 bases and J by 6 bases, with 15 bases between them. The CDR3 covers 14 residues. CDR3 bases: TGTGCCAGCAGTAACAGTGGGGCTGGGGATACGCAGTATTTT. Translation gives CASSNSGAGDTQYF.

The chain is built from TRBV15 and TRBJ1-5, with TRBD1 identical over 8 bases. CDR3 length: 17 amino acids. V lost 1 base and J lost 2; bases outside the gene matches: 7. From germline, CDR1 is LNHNV and CDR2 YYDKDF (reference sequence). The DNA for the CDR3 is TGTGCCACCAGCAGAGGAAGACAGGGGAAGGGCAATCAGCCCCAGCATTTT. Protein sequence: CATSRGRQGKGNQPQHF. The full variable domain, completed using reference TRBV15 and TRBJ1-5, is DAMVIQNPRYQVTQFGKPVTLSCSQTLNHNVMYWYQQKSSQAPKLLFHYYDKDFNNEADTPDNFQSRRPNTSFCFLDIRSPGLGDTAMYLCATSRGRQGKGNQPQHFGDGTRLSIL.

This clone was found once. This chain uses TRBV7-9 with TRBJ1-2; a possible D gene is TRBD1 (5 bases). Germline CDR1 is SEHNR and CDR2 is FQNEAQ (reference sequence). V was shortened by 4 bases and J by 6 bases, with 12 bases between the two germline ends. The CDR3 has 13 amino acids. CDR3 nucleotide sequence: TGTGCCAGCAGCTCAAGTGAGGGGAATGGCTACACCTTC. Translated, it gives CASSSSEGNGYTF.

The chain links TRBV11-2 to TRBJ1-2; D perhaps matches TRBD1 (6 bases). This CDR3 contains 15 residues. CDR1 is SGHAT, CDR2 FQNNGV, per germline. With 5 bases removed from V and 8 bases from J, the gap between germline ends came to 21 bases. CDR3 bases: TGTGCCAGCAGCCCGCCCGCGAGGGGGTCGGGAGGCTACACCTTC. Protein: CASSPPARGSGGYTF.

In the case of this clone: The junction departs from germline at one end; a sequencing error may be responsible. Other DNA sequences in this sample translate to the same CDR3. The V gene is TRBV18, the J gene TRBJ2-7; D is unclear. In germline, CDR1 is KGHSH, CDR2 LQKENI. This CDR3 comprises 14 residues. Here the CDR3 DNA reads TGTGCCAGCTCGCCACCGTCCAGTTCCTACGAGCAGTACTTC. Protein sequence: CASSPPSSSYEQYF.

The chain combines TRBV28 with TRBJ2-2; D call uncertain. V was trimmed by 7 bases and J by 4 bases, leaving 4 bases between them. The CDR3 has 11 residues. The germline V gene has CDR1 MDHEN and CDR2 SYDVKM. Written as DNA, the CDR3 is TGTGCCAGCAAGCTCACCGGGGAGCTGTTTTTT. Translation gives CASKLTGELFF.

V usage is TRBV7-2 and J usage is TRBJ1-5, with D tentatively TRBD1 (6 bases). The ends were cut back, 6 bases at V and 7 bases at J, with 19 bases in the middle. CDR1 SGHTA and CDR2 FQGNSA come from the germline V gene. This CDR3 is 15 amino acids long. Here the CDR3 DNA reads TGTGCCAGCAGATCCACCGGGGGACAAACCCAGCCCCAGCATTTT. This encodes CASRSTGGQTQPQHF.

This chain connects TRBV7-6 to TRBJ2-3, with D tentatively TRBD2 (6 bases). The CDR3 spans 16 residues. Germline V gene lookup returns CDR1 SGHVS and CDR2 FNYEAQ. Trimming stripped 5 bases from V and 0 bases from J, with 15 bases between. CDR3 loop: CASSLSSGTSTDTQYF. The DNA for the CDR3 is TGTGCCAGCAGCCTCAGTTCCGGGACTAGCACAGATACGCAGTATTTT.

On this clone: The same CDR3 can be traced to other DNA sequences in this sample. The gene calls are TRBV3-1 (or the pseudogene TRBV3-2) and TRBJ1-3; a weak D match, TRBD1 (6 bases). V dropped 2 bases and J dropped 9 bases, with 11 bases sitting between them. CDR3 size: 13 residues. Germline V CDR1 and CDR2: LGHDT, YNNKEL (reference sequence). The CDR3 nucleotides read TGTGCCAGCAGCCAACGGCAGGGGCCCACCATATATTTT. It specifies CASSQRQGPTIYF.

This clone appeared a single time. V is TRBV28 and J is TRBJ2-7; D might be TRBD2 (6 bases). Per germline, CDR1 MDHEN and CDR2 SYDVKM. The CDR3 is 15 residues long. Deletions cut 2 bases from V and 3 bases from J, with 14 bases between. Here the CDR3 DNA reads TGTGCCAGCAGTTTAGGAGGGGACGTGTACTACGAGCAGTACTTC. Translated, it gives CASSLGGDVYYEQYF.

The J gene is TRBJ2-3, the V gene TRBV28; D tentatively reads TRBD1 or TRBD2 (6 bases each). The germline V gene has CDR1 MDHEN and CDR2 SYDVKM. The CDR3 extends over 15 amino acids. The V end was cut by 6 bases, the J end by 0 bases, with 13 bases between. CDR3 amino acids: CASSQGGQSTDTQYF. CDR3 sequence (DNA): TGTGCCAGCAGCCAAGGGGGGCAGAGCACAGATACGCAGTATTTT.